This T cell receptor (beta chain) came from a study of blood T cell repertoires in COVID-19. Trimming cost V 5 bases and J 6 bases, with 12 bases left between them. Germline loops: CDR1 SGHTA, CDR2 FQGTGA. This CDR3 contains 13 residues. Clones were sequenced by immunoSEQ multiplex PCR, and TCRdb holds only the in-frame ones, with some missing. The sample contains fewer than 50,000 clones, more than 65% of which appear only once. Specimen: peripheral blood. The TCR sequence derives from a man older than 75 with acute or convalescent COVID-19. J is TRBJ2-3 and V is TRBV7-3; maybe TRBD1 (5 bases). In DNA form, the CDR3 reads TGTGCCAGCAGCACACAAGGGGCGGATACGCAGTATTTT. Translating it yields CASSTQGADTQYF. Full variable domain (missing parts from reference TRBV7-3 and TRBJ2-3): GAGVSQTPSNKVTEKGKYVELRCDPISGHTALYWYRQSLGQGPEFLIYFQGTGAADDSGLPNDRFFAVRPEGSVSTLKIQRTERGDSAVYLCASSTQGADTQYFGPGTRLTVL.